Below are 9 T cell receptor beta chains sequenced from a single sample in a study of shared clonotypes between healthy human individuals. Clones were sequenced by immunoSEQ multiplex PCR, and TCRdb holds only the in-frame ones, with some missing. Here the sample spans under 850,000 clones, 85% to 95% being singletons. Terminally differentiated effector memory CD45RA+ cells were excluded from the naive CD8 cells, which were CD45RO-negative and positively selected for CCR7. The sequenced sample consisted of naive CD8+ T cells sorted from blood. These TCRs come from a man aged 25-40 years in good health.

This clone was recorded once. The chain joins TRBV29-1 to TRBJ2-1, with TRBD1 matching 9 bases. V was clipped by 6 bases and J by 9 bases; unmatched bases: 12. Germline assignment: CDR1 SQVTM and CDR2 ANQGSEA. CDR3 length: 14 residues. In DNA, the CDR3 is TGCAGCGTACTGGGACAGGGAGTGAGTAGTGAGCAGTTCTTC. Protein product: CSVLGQGVSSEQFF.

V is TRBV27 and J is TRBJ1-5; D remains ambiguous. The CDR3 has 12 amino acids. Germline V gene sequence: CDR1 MNHEY, CDR2 SMNVEV (reference sequence). V lost 7 bases, J lost 8 bases, and 12 bases lay in between. The CDR3 loop reads CASTSGREPQHF. DNA for the CDR3: TGTGCCAGCACCTCCGGCCGTGAGCCCCAGCATTTT.

The chain carries TRBV4-1 and TRBJ1-4; TRBD1 might be the D (6 bases). Trimming took off 4 bases at V and 3 bases at J, with 15 bases between the two ends. The CDR3 sequence is 16 residues long. The germline CDR1 and CDR2 sequences are MGHRA and YSYEKL. The CDR3 loop is CASSRIDRTANEKLFF. The CDR3 DNA reads TGCGCCAGCAGCCGTATCGACAGGACGGCTAATGAAAAACTGTTTTTT.

This chain uses TRBV18 with TRBJ2-3; 12 bases match TRBD1. Germline V gene data show CDR1 as KGHSH and CDR2 as LQKENI. The V and J ends lost 3 bases and 2 bases, in that order; junction bases with no gene match: 15. The CDR3 loop spans 20 amino acids. This CDR3 reads CASSPLPGQGARTYTDTQYF. DNA for the CDR3: TGTGCCAGCTCACCTTTACCGGGACAGGGGGCGAGAACTTACACAGATACGCAGTATTTT.

This chain connects TRBV29-1 to TRBJ2-2; D gene uncertain. V was clipped by 6 bases and J by 1 base, with 18 bases between them. The CDR3 extends over 16 amino acids. CDR1 is SQVTM, CDR2 ANQGSEA, per germline. The CDR3 DNA reads TGCAGCGTCCGCGGTGCAGCCGAAGTGAACACCGGGGAGCTGTTTTTT. It is translated as CSVRGAAEVNTGELFF.

The chain uses TRBV5-1 and TRBJ2-7; 8 bases map to TRBD2. J was trimmed by 4 bases and V by 2 bases; bases with no gene match: 11. CDR3 length: 16 amino acids. Germline V gene data show CDR1 as SGHRS and CDR2 as YFSETQ. CDR3 coding DNA: TGCGCCAGCAGCTTACCACAGAGCGGGAGTCAGTACGAGCAGTACTTC. Encoded protein: CASSLPQSGSQYEQYF.

This clone has only one observation. The rearrangement joins TRBV4-1 to TRBJ2-1; no clear D gene. Deletions cut 0 bases from V and 2 bases from J, with 11 bases between. Germline CDR1 reads MGHRA; CDR2 reads YSYEKL. This CDR3 comprises 16 residues. CDR3 nucleotide sequence: TGCGCCAGCAGCCAAGATGCAGACGTAGCCTACAATGAGCAGTTCTTC. It specifies CASSQDADVAYNEQFF.

The rearrangement joins TRBV27 to TRBJ2-7, with 9 bases aligning to TRBD1. Germline CDR1 MNHEY, CDR2 SMNVEV (reference sequence). The length of the CDR3 is 16 residues. The V and J ends lost 2 bases and 7 bases, in that order; junction bases with no gene match: 12. Written as DNA, the CDR3 is TGTGCCAGCAGTTTAGGAGCGGGACAGGGCCGGGGGGAGCAGTACTTC. As protein: CASSLGAGQGRGEQYF.

There are a few counts of this clone. J is TRBJ2-7 and V is TRBV9; 9 bases align to TRBD2. This CDR3 region has 14 residues. Unmatched junction bases numbered 5, after V lost 0 bases and J lost 7 bases. CDR1 and CDR2 (germline): SGDLS, YYNGEE. CDR3 sequence (DNA): TGTGCCAGCAGCGTAGGCGCGGGAGGGCAAGAGCAGTACTTC. This gives the protein CASSVGAGGQEQYF.